This paragraph covers one T cell receptor beta chain sequence. Its antigen is not known. Before sequencing, viral peptide pools were used by the ViraFEST assay to expand antigen-specific CD4+ T cells. Upon completion of around 9 days in culture, CD4+ T cells were isolated. The person had PCR-confirmed SARS-CoV-2 infection between March and December 2020. Culturing of 2 million to 2.5 million PBMC per well took place with 8.5 to 10 IU/ml IL-2 and about 9.3 ug/ml peptides. Half of the medium was exchanged for IL-2 medium on both days 3 and 7. TCRdb keeps only in-frame clones here, not all; method: immunoSEQ multiplex PCR. The data show under 55,000 clones, around 66% seen once. The data derive from a study of vaccination effects on CD4 cells after COVID-19. General study results and limits: Marked clonal contraction was seen in infection- and vaccine-induced clones late after vaccination.

CDR1 and CDR2 (germline): MNHEY, SVGAGI. This CDR3 is built from 14 residues. V was clipped by 2 bases and J by 5 bases, with 12 bases between them. The chain combines TRBV6-5 with TRBJ1-1, with a possible D match to TRBD1 (6 bases). This clonotype originated in a human donor who had a prior SARS-CoV-2 infection. Sequencing used CD4+ T cells from PBMCs cultured with a peptide pool, obtained before COVID-19 vaccination. The CDR3 nucleotides are TGTGCCAGCAGTTACGGGGGGCGGAGGACTGAAGCTTTCTTT. This sequence encodes CASSYGGRRTEAFF.